These 7 T cell receptor beta chains were all obtained from the same sample, sequenced in a study of blood T cells in healthy people across ages. A second PCR, run for roughly 7 to 12 cycles, used a sample-barcoded 5' primer plus a J-beta primer mix. TCRdb processed the 5' RACE reads anew with MiXCR; each CDR3 protein has one entry. The data contain 1,300,000 or so distinct CDR3 sequences, approximately 63% of them singletons. The source material was blood. The source of these receptors is a young man in good health.

The genes are TRBV27 and TRBJ2-3, with unresolved D. V was trimmed by 2 bases and J by 6 bases, leaving 18 bases between them. This CDR3 contains 16 residues. Germline V gene sequence: CDR1 MNHEY, CDR2 SMNVEV (reference sequence). CDR3 bases: TGTGCCAGCAGTTTAGTAGCCCAAAGGTTTTTGGATACGCAGTATTTT. Protein sequence: CASSLVAQRFLDTQYF.

J is TRBJ2-2 and V is TRBV15; D is perhaps TRBD2 (5 bases). The CDR3 loop spans 16 amino acids. The germline gives CDR1 LNHNV, CDR2 YYDKDF (reference sequence). Between the trimmed V and J ends, which lost 5 bases and 2 bases, there was a span of 15 bases. CDR3 loop: CATSGYSSINTGELFF. The CDR3 nucleotides are TGTGCCACCAGCGGGTACTCTAGCATTAACACCGGGGAGCTGTTTTTT.

This clonotype has a handful of counts. This CDR3 is CASSHADPGNQPQHF. In DNA form, the CDR3 reads TGCGCCAGCAGCCATGCCGACCCAGGGAATCAGCCCCAGCATTTT. The rearrangement links TRBV4-1 to TRBJ1-5, with D possibly matching TRBD1 (5 bases). This CDR3 is built from 15 residues. CDR1 is MGHRA and CDR2 is YSYEKL in the germline V gene. The V gene lost 3 bases and the J gene lost 4 bases, with 13 bases spanning the gap.

This chain uses TRBV15 with TRBJ2-3; TRBD1 matches 9 bases. From germline, CDR1 is LNHNV and CDR2 YYDKDF (reference sequence). This CDR3 is built from 17 residues. V shed 0 bases, J shed 9 bases, and the junction held 13 bases outside the gene matches. Written as DNA, the CDR3 is TGTGCCACCAGCAGAGATATCACAGGGGGCTTTATGGAGACGCAGTATTTT. Protein product: CATSRDITGGFMETQYF.

This chain connects TRBV29-1 to TRBJ2-6, with TRBD2 matching over 7 bases. J was trimmed by 2 bases and V by 6 bases; bases with no gene match: 25. This CDR3 has 21 residues. Germline V gives CDR1 SQVTM, CDR2 ANQGSEA. The chain's CDR3 is CSVMDGSWEGVSRPGANVLTF. CDR3 nucleotide sequence: TGCAGCGTGATGGACGGTTCATGGGAGGGTGTTAGTCGGCCTGGGGCCAACGTCCTGACTTTC.

The chain carries TRBV4-2 and TRBJ2-5; 10 bases align to TRBD2. The junction had 4 bases not matched to a gene; V was cut back by 5 bases and J by 1 base. The germline V gene encodes CDR1 LGHNA and CDR2 YNFKEQ. This CDR3 is 15 amino acids long. In nucleotides, the CDR3 is TGTGCCAGCAGCGGATGGACTAGCGGCCAAGAGACCCAGTACTTC. The encoded protein is CASSGWTSGQETQYF.

In this sample, this clonotype turned up a few times. The V and J genes are TRBV5-1 and TRBJ2-7, with unresolved D. The CDR3 extends over 12 amino acids. Germline assignment: CDR1 SGHRS and CDR2 YFSETQ. V dropped 1 base and J dropped 6 bases, with 8 bases sitting between them. The CDR3: CASSLLQSEQYF. Written as DNA, the CDR3 is TGCGCCAGCAGCTTGCTACAGTCCGAGCAGTACTTC.